This TCR beta chain was found in a study of blood T cell repertoires in COVID-19. Overall study: Spain, Italy and the United States supplied samples that represented acute and convalescent COVID-19. The analysed material was cDNA or gDNA that came from T cells, B-cell-depleted T cells, or PBMCs.

Original processing notes: Amplifying reference gene primers gave estimates of nucleated cell counts. The assay was immunoSEQ multiplex PCR, and TCRdb's table has in-frame clones only and misses some. V, J and clone size are those of that table, while D and trimming were read from the DNA. This sample has about 210,000 clones, with roughly 88% found just once. Between the trimmed V and J ends, which lost 9 bases and 2 bases, there was a span of 13 bases. Germline CDR1 and CDR2: SGHNT and YYREEE (reference sequence). The CDR3 sequence is 13 residues long. Input material: peripheral blood. The clonotype was recovered from a man between 18 and 29 years old with active or convalescent COVID-19. The chain uses TRBV5-4 and TRBJ2-3, with D maybe TRBD2 (5 bases). The CDR3 DNA is TGTGCCACCTTCGACTACACCACAGATACGCAGTATTTT. Translating gives CATFDYTTDTQYF.